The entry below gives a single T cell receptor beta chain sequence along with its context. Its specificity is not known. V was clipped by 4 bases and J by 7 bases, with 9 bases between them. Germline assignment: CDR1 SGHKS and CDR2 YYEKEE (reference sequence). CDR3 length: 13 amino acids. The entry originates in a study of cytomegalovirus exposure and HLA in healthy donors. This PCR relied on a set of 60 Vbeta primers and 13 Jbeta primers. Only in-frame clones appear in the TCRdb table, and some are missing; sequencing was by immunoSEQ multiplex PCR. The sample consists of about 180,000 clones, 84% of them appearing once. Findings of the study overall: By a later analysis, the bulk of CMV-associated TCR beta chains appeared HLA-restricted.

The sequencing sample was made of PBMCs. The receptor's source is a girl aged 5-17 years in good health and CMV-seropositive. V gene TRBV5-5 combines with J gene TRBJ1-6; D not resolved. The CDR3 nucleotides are TGTGCCAGCAGCCTGTCGGGGAATTCACCCCTCCACTTT. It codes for CASSLSGNSPLHF. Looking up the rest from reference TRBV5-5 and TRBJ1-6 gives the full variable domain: DAGVTQSPTHLIKTRGQQVTLRCSPISGHKSVSWYQQVLGQGPQFIFQYYEKEERGRGNFPDRFSARQFPNYSSELNVNALLLGDSALYLCASSLSGNSPLHFGNGTRLTVT.